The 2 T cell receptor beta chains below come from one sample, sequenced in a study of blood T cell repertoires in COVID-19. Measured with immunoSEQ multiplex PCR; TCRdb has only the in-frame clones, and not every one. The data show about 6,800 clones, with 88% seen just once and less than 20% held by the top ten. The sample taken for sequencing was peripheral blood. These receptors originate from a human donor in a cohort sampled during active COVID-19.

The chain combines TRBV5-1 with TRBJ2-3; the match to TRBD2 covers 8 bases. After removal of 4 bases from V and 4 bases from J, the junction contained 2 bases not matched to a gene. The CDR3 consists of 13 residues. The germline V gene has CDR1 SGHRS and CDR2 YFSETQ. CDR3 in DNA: TGCGCCAGCAGCAGCGGGAGCTCAGATACGCAGTATTTT. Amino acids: CASSSGSSDTQYF. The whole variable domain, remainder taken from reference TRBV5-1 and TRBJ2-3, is KAGVTQTPRYLIKTRGQQVTLSCSPISGHRSVSWYQQTPGQGLQFLFEYFSETQRNKGNFPGRFSGRQFSNSRSEMNVSTLELGDSALYLCASSSGSSDTQYFGPGTRLTVL.

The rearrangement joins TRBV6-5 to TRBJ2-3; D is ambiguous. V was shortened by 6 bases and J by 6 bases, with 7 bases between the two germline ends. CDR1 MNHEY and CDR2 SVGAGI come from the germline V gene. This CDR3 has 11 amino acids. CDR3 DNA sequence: TGTGCCAGCAGAGACGGGGATACGCAGTATTTT. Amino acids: CASRDGDTQYF.